This TCR beta chain was identified during a study of cytomegalovirus exposure and HLA in healthy donors. Regarding the study as a whole: TCR beta sequences reportedly predicted most subjects' HLA-A and HLA-B alleles accurately. In a later analysis, HLA-C alleles had the fewest associated TCRs, DRB1 alleles the most.

With respect to this clone: The antigen is unknown.

Trimming took off 5 bases at V and 6 bases at J, with 11 bases between the two ends. CDR1 GTSNPN and CDR2 SVGIG come from the germline V gene (reference sequence). This CDR3 comprises 13 residues. The PCR had 60 Vbeta and 13 Jbeta primers. The method was immunoSEQ multiplex PCR; TCRdb's version includes in-frame clones alone and lacks a portion of them. The profile covers roughly 180,000 clones, with 80% appearing a single time and roughly 1.3% taken by the ten largest. The clonotype was recovered from a man aged 25-45 years in good health and CMV-seronegative. The rearrangement links TRBV30 to TRBJ1-6; possibly TRBD1 for D (5 bases). The sequenced material came from PBMCs. CDR3 coding DNA: TGTGCCTGGGGAGGGGAATCTAATTCACCCCTCCACTTT. Its translation: CAWGGESNSPLHF.